This T cell receptor (beta chain) was captured in a study of blood T cell repertoires in COVID-19. Germline-derived CDR1 and CDR2 are KGHSH and LQKENI. The V and J ends lost 2 bases and 3 bases respectively, with 11 bases between them. CDR3 size: 15 residues. There are a few counts of this clone. Methods used by the authors: Reference gene primer amplification gave nucleated cell count estimates. Some clones are missing from TCRdb's copy, which holds only in-frame ones; the method was immunoSEQ multiplex PCR. V and J calls and clone size are given by that table; D and trimming were obtained from the DNA. In the table there are 140,000 to 150,000 clones, roughly 90% of which are singletons.

Material: PBMCs or T cells enriched from blood (not recorded which). The V call is TRBV18, the J call TRBJ1-5; a weak D match, TRBD1 (5 bases). The origin of this receptor is a woman in her 30s with acute COVID-19. The CDR3 DNA is TGTGCCAGCTCACCAATCCAGGGTTTCAATCAGCCCCAGCATTTT. As protein: CASSPIQGFNQPQHF.